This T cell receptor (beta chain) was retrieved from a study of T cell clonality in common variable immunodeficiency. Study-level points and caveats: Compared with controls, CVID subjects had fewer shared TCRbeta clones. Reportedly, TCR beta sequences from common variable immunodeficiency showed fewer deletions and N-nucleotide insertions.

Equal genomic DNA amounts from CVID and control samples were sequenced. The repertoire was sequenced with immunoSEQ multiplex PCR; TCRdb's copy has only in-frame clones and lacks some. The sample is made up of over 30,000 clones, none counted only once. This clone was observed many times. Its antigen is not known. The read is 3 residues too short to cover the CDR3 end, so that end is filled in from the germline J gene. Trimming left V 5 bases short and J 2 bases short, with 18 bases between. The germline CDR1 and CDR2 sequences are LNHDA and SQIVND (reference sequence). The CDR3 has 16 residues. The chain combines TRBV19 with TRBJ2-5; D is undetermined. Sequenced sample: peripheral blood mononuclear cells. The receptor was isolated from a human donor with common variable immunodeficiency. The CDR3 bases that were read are TGTGCCAGTAGTCCCCCCCTGGGCCCCCTGCAAGAGACC. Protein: CASSPPLGPLQET. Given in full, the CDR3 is CASSPPLGPLQETQYF.